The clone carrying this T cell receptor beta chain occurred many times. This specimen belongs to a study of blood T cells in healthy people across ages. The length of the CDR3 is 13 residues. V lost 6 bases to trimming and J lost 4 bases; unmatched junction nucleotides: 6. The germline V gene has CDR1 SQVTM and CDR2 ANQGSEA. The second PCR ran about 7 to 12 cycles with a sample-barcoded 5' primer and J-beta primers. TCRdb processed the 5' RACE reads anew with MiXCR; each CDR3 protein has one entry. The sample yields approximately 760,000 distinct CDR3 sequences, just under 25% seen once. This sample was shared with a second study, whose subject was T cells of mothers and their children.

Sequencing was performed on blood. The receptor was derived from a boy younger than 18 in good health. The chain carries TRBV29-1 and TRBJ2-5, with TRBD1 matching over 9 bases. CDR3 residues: CSVDKTGGETQYF. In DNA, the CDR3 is TGCAGCGTCGACAAGACAGGGGGAGAGACCCAGTACTTC.